This entry lists 19 T cell receptor beta chains sequenced from one sample in a study of T cell changes during pregnancy in multiple sclerosis. TCRdb keeps only in-frame clones here, not all; method: immunoSEQ multiplex PCR. This repertoire shows some 60,000 clones, about 90% found once; its top ten account for roughly 2.7%. Sequencing used peripheral blood, obtained in the third trimester of pregnancy. Source of these receptors: a female donor in good health, enrolled as a control in a pregnancy study.

The chain recombines TRBV7-9 with TRBJ1-5, with TRBD1 identical over 7 bases. There are 18 residues in the CDR3. Per the germline V gene, CDR1 is SEHNR and CDR2 is FQNEAQ (reference sequence). Losses at the gene ends were 5 bases for V and 2 bases for J; bases not matched to a gene: 15. The CDR3 DNA is TGTGCCAGCAGCGGAGGGGGCGGAGGGAGAGGAGGCAATCAGCCCCAGCATTTT. Protein sequence: CASSGGGGGRGGNQPQHF.

The rearrangement joins TRBV19 to TRBJ1-6; D possibly corresponds to TRBD1 (6 bases). Trimming took 8 bases from V and 8 from J, leaving 13 bases between them. The CDR3 contains 13 residues. Germline lookup yields CDR1 LNHDA and CDR2 SQIVND (reference sequence). The CDR3 nucleotides are TGTGCCAGTCGCGAAGGGGGTGATTCACCCCTCCACTTT. It translates to CASREGGDSPLHF.

V gene TRBV11-3 combines with J gene TRBJ2-2, with D possibly TRBD2 on 6 matching bases. Germline CDR1 reads SGHNT; CDR2 reads YENEEA. The CDR3 is 15 residues long. The V gene lost 5 bases and the J gene lost 0 bases, with 10 bases spanning the gap. Written as DNA, the CDR3 is TGTGCCAGCAGCCCTGGAGGGGCGAACACCGGGGAGCTGTTTTTT. Translated, it gives CASSPGGANTGELFF.

The chain has TRBV6-6 and TRBJ2-2; 14 bases are a match to TRBD2. This CDR3 is 16 amino acids long. V was pared by 7 bases and J by 7 bases, with 8 bases of the junction left unmatched. Germline V CDR1 and CDR2: MNHNY, SVGAGI (reference sequence). For the CDR3, the DNA is TGTGCCAGCACCCTAAGGGGACTAGCGGGAGACGGGGAGCTGTTTTTT. Its protein is CASTLRGLAGDGELFF.

The chain combines TRBV30 with TRBJ1-2, with D perhaps TRBD1 (6 bases). Germline V lookup: CDR1 GTSNPN, CDR2 SVGIG (reference sequence). The CDR3 sequence is 13 residues long. V was shortened by 1 base and J by 6 bases, with 12 bases between the two germline ends. This CDR3 reads CAWSATGRHGYTF. CDR3 nucleotide sequence: TGTGCCTGGAGTGCCACAGGGCGTCATGGCTACACCTTC.

This chain uses TRBV18 with TRBJ2-7, with 11 nucleotides matching TRBD2. With 5 bases clipped from V and 2 bases from J, the junction kept 5 bases outside the gene matches. Germline-derived CDR1 and CDR2 are KGHSH and LQKENI. This CDR3 has 15 residues. CDR3: CASSATSGSTYEQYF. The CDR3 nucleotides are TGTGCCAGCTCAGCCACTAGCGGGAGTACCTACGAGCAGTACTTC. Together with reference TRBV18 and TRBJ2-7, the CDR3 gives the full variable domain: NAGVMQNPRHLVRRRGQEARLRCSPMKGHSHVYWYRQLPEEGLKFMVYLQKENIIDESGMPKERFSAEFPKEGPSILRIQQVVRGDSAAYFCASSATSGSTYEQYFGPGTRLTVT.

The chain recombines TRBV11-3 with TRBJ2-5; 15 bases are shared with TRBD2. V lost 0 bases, J lost 4 bases, and 3 bases stayed unmatched. The CDR3 is 17 residues long. Germline-derived CDR1 and CDR2 are SGHNT and YENEEA. CDR3 bases: TGTGCCAGCAGCTTAGATAGGGGACTAGCGGGAGGAGAGACCCAGTACTTC. Translating it yields CASSLDRGLAGGETQYF.

The chain links TRBV2 to TRBJ1-5, with D possibly being TRBD1 (6 bases). CDR3 size: 15 residues. Germline CDR1 is SNHLY and CDR2 is FYNNEI. The V gene lost 8 bases and the J gene lost 4 bases, with 18 bases spanning the gap. The chain's CDR3 is CASSRQAIENQPQHF. Written as DNA, the CDR3 is TGTGCCAGCTCAAGACAGGCCATCGAAAATCAGCCCCAGCATTTT.

V and J are TRBV7-9 and TRBJ1-2, with TRBD1 as a possible D gene (6 bases). CDR1 and CDR2 from the germline V gene are SEHNR and FQNEAQ (reference sequence). V was clipped by 1 base and J by 4 bases, with 10 bases between them. The CDR3 runs to 14 residues. The CDR3 DNA reads as TGTGCCAGCAGCTTAGGGCAGGGGACCTATGGCTACACCTTC. Its protein is CASSLGQGTYGYTF. Using reference TRBV7-9 and TRBJ1-2 for the parts outside the CDR3, the full variable domain is DTGVSQNPRHKITKRGQNVTFRCDPISEHNRLYWYRQTLGQGPEFLTYFQNEAQLEKSRLLSDRFSAERPKGSFSTLEIQRTEQGDSAMYLCASSLGQGTYGYTFGSGTRLTVV.

This clone came up once. The chain links TRBV6-5 to TRBJ2-7, with D maybe TRBD1 (5 bases). V lost 5 bases and J lost 2, with 16 bases in between. The CDR3 has 15 residues. CDR1 is MNHEY and CDR2 is SVGAGI in the germline V gene. The CDR3 region is CASSRSMGPTYEQYF. DNA of the CDR3: TGTGCCAGCAGTCGCAGTATGGGGCCCACCTACGAGCAGTACTTC.

The V gene is TRBV7-2, the J gene TRBJ2-1; 8 nucleotides line up with TRBD2. V lost 5 bases, J lost 0 bases, and 3 bases stayed unmatched. CDR1 and CDR2 (germline): SGHTA, FQGNSA. CDR3 length: 15 residues. This CDR3 reads CASSPTSVSYNEQFF. In DNA, the CDR3 is TGTGCCAGCAGCCCGACTAGCGTCTCCTACAATGAGCAGTTCTTC.

The chain recombines TRBV7-2 with TRBJ1-5, with 7 positions matching TRBD1. There are 15 residues in the CDR3. With V trimmed by 2 bases and J by 4 bases, 5 bases remained unmatched. Germline-derived CDR1 and CDR2 are SGHTA and FQGNSA. CDR3 residues: CASSLYGTDNQPQHF. As DNA, the CDR3 is TGTGCCAGCAGCTTATACGGGACAGATAATCAGCCCCAGCATTTT.

The V gene is TRBV5-4, the J gene TRBJ2-4; the match to TRBD2 covers 13 bases. CDR3 length equals 18 residues. Germline V lookup: CDR1 SGHNT, CDR2 YYREEE (reference sequence). J gave up 2 bases and V 2 bases, and 7 bases lay outside the gene matches. The CDR3 DNA is TGTGCCAGCAGCTTCACTAGCGGGAGGGCCGGGACCAAAAACATTCAGTACTTC. Its translation is CASSFTSGRAGTKNIQYF.

The chain joins TRBV9 to TRBJ2-3; D remains unclear. Germline V gene lookup returns CDR1 SGDLS and CDR2 YYNGEE. V dropped 5 bases and J dropped 1 base, with 8 bases sitting between them. This CDR3 has 13 amino acids. CDR3 DNA: TGTGCCAGCAGTTTTCGGGGCACAGATACGCAGTATTTT. Translation: CASSFRGTDTQYF.

The chain recombines TRBV7-9 with TRBJ2-7, with D unresolved. V lost 8 bases and J lost 3, with 8 bases in between. CDR1 SEHNR and CDR2 FQNEAQ come from the germline V gene (reference sequence). This CDR3 contains 11 residues. CDR3 region: CASSYLYEQYF. The CDR3 coding sequence is TGTGCCAGCTCCTACCTCTACGAGCAGTACTTC.

This clone was seen just once. The chain carries TRBV11-3 and TRBJ2-7; D remains ambiguous. Trimming stripped 0 bases from V and 3 bases from J, with 6 bases between. There are 13 residues in the CDR3. Germline values: CDR1 SGHNT, CDR2 YENEEA. CDR3 coding DNA: TGTGCCAGCAGCTTAGAAGAGGACTACGAGCAGTACTTC. The encoded protein is CASSLEEDYEQYF.

The chain links TRBV11-1 to TRBJ2-1; D call uncertain. The CDR3 covers 13 residues. V dropped 1 base and J dropped 4 bases, with 5 bases sitting between them. The V gene's germline CDR1 is SGHAT and CDR2 FQDESV (reference sequence). The DNA of the CDR3 is TGTGCCAGCAGCTTAGGACAATACAATGAGCAGTTCTTC. It yields the protein CASSLGQYNEQFF. The full variable domain, rest sourced from reference TRBV11-1 and TRBJ2-1, is EAEVAQSPRYKITEKSQAVAFWCDPISGHATLYWYRQILGQGPELLVQFQDESVVDDSQLPKDRFSAERLKGVDSTLKIQPAELGDSAMYLCASSLGQYNEQFFGPGTRLTVL.

This chain connects TRBV2 to TRBJ1-2; TRBD1 aligns across 10 bases. V gave up 5 bases and J gave up 9 bases; unmatched junction bases: 6. This CDR3 has 13 amino acids. Germline assignment: CDR1 SNHLY and CDR2 FYNNEI. DNA for the CDR3: TGTGCCAGCAGTTCCGGGACAGGGGAGCGCTACACCTTC. Translation: CASSSGTGERYTF.

The J gene is TRBJ2-7, the V gene TRBV9; 8 bases line up with TRBD1. With V trimmed by 0 bases and J by 4 bases, 9 bases remained unmatched. The germline V gene encodes CDR1 SGDLS and CDR2 YYNGEE. The CDR3 length is 16 residues. The chain's CDR3 is CASSVAPSGGPYEQYF. The CDR3 nucleotides are TGTGCCAGCAGCGTAGCTCCCTCAGGGGGCCCTTACGAGCAGTACTTC. Full variable domain (outside the CDR3, taken from reference TRBV9 and TRBJ2-7): DSGVTQTPKHLITATGQRVTLRCSPRSGDLSVYWYQQSLDQGLQFLIQYYNGEERAKGNILERFSAQQFPDLHSELNLSSLELGDSALYFCASSVAPSGGPYEQYFGPGTRLTVT.